This T cell receptor beta chain was profiled in a study of early T cells in non-severe SARS-CoV-2 infection. Study-level information: With bulk RNA from unsorted whole blood as input, sequencing yielded unpaired chains.

The table lists this clonotype with a few counts. Its antigen is undetermined. Individual cDNA molecules carried attached unique molecular identifiers. Each CDR3 protein gets one entry after TCRdb re-called the 5' RACE reads with MiXCR. The sample consists of some 60,000 distinct CDR3 sequences, roughly an eighth of them appearing once. Germline V lookup: CDR1 SQVTM, CDR2 ANQGSEA. V was trimmed by 4 bases and J by 3 bases, leaving 6 bases between them. The CDR3 is 11 residues long. Findings of the study overall: Reliance on VDJdb matching favored anti-spike CD8 responses; private and CD4 specificities were missed.

The V and J genes are TRBV29-1 and TRBJ1-1; possible D gene TRBD1, 5 bases. The sample consisted of whole blood. This clonotype was sampled from an adult who was a healthcare worker with PCR-confirmed SARS-CoV-2 infection or an uninfected control (not recorded which). CDR3 in amino acids: CSVVRDTEAFF. CDR3 in DNA: TGCAGCGTTGTCAGGGACACTGAAGCTTTCTTT.